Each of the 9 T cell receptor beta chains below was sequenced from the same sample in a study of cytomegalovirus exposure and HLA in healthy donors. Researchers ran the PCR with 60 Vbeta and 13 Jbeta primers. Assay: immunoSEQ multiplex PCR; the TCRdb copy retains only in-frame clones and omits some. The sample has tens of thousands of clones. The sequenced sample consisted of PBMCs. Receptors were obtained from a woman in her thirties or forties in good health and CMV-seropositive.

CDR3 residues: CASSLGQSYNSPLHF. DNA of the CDR3: TGTGCCAGCAGCTTAGGACAGTCCTATAATTCACCCCTCCACTTT. The chain couples TRBV7-8 to TRBJ1-6; possible D gene TRBD1, 5 bases. The CDR3 is 15 residues long. V was trimmed by 1 base and J by 1 base, leaving 5 bases between them. The germline CDR1 and CDR2 sequences are SGHVS and FQNEAQ. Based on the CDR3 plus reference TRBV7-8 and TRBJ1-6, the full variable domain is GAGVSQSPRYKVAKRGQDVALRCDPISGHVSLFWYQQALGQGPEFLTYFQNEAQLDKSGLPSDRFFAERPEGSVSTLKIQRTQQEDSAVYLCASSLGQSYNSPLHFGNGTRLTVT.

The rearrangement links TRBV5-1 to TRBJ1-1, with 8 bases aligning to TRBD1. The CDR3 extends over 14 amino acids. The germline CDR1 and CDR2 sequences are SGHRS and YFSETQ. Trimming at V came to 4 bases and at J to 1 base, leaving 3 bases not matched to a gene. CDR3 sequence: CASSQQGENTEAFF. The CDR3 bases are TGCGCCAGCAGCCAACAGGGGGAGAACACTGAAGCTTTCTTT.

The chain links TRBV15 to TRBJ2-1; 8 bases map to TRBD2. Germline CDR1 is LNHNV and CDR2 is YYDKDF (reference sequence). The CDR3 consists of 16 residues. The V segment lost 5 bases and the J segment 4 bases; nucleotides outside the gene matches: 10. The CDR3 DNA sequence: TGTGCCACCAGCGGAGCCGGGACTAGAATATACAATGAGCAGTTCTTC. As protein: CATSGAGTRIYNEQFF.

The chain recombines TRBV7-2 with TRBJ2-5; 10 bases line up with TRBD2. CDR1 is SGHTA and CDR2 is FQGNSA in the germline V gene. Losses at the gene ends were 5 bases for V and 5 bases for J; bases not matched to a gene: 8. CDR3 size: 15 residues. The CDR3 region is CASSHSTSGHETQYF. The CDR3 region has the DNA TGTGCCAGCAGCCATTCGACTAGCGGGCATGAGACCCAGTACTTC.

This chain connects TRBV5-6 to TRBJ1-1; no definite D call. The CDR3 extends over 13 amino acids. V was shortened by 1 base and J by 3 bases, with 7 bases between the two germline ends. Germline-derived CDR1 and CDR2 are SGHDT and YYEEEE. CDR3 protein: CASSLRTDTEAFF. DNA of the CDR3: TGTGCCAGCAGCTTGCGGACTGACACTGAAGCTTTCTTT.

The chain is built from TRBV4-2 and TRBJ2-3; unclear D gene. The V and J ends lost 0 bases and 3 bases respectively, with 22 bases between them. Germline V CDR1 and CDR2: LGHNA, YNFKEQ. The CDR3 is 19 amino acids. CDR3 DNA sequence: TGTGCCAGCAGCCAAGATAGAGGTTTGAGGTCAGCAGTAACAGATACGCAGTATTTT. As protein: CASSQDRGLRSAVTDTQYF.

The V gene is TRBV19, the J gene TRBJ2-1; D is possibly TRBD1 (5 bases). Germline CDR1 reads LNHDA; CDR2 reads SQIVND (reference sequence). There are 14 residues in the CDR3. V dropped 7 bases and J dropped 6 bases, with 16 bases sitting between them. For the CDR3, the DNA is TGTGCCAGTACATCAGGGCAGTTTAGCAATGAGCAGTTCTTC. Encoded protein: CASTSGQFSNEQFF.

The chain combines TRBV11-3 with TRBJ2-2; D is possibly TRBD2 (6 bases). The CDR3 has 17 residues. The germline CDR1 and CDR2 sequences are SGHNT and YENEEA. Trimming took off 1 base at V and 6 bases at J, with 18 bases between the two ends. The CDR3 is CASSLALGLVSSGELFF. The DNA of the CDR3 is TGTGCCAGCAGCTTAGCTCTGGGACTCGTCAGTTCCGGGGAGCTGTTTTTT.

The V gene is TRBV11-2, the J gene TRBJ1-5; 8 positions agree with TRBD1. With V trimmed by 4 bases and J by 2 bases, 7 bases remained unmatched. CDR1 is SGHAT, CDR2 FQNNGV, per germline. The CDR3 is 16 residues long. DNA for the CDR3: TGTGCCAGCAGCTGCAGGGGGCGCAAAGGCAATCAGCCCCAGCATTTT. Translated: CASSCRGRKGNQPQHF.